What follows are 28 T cell receptor beta chains derived from one specimen sequenced in a study of T cell clonotyping in hematopoietic cell transplantation. Data came from immunoSEQ multiplex PCR; TCRdb stores just in-frame clones and leaves some out. This table has about 1,000 clones, approximately 70% appearing once. The source material was peripheral blood mononuclear cells, sampled 100 days after allogeneic stem cell transplant. Receptor source: a female patient between 25 and 45 years old who had an allogeneic stem cell transplant, so T cells may come from the graft donor. Some clones in this sample may be carry-over from other donors' samples.

The genes are TRBV5-6 and TRBJ1-2; D is possibly TRBD1 (5 bases). Germline loops: CDR1 SGHDT, CDR2 YYEEEE. The CDR3 is 16 residues long. Deletions cut 5 bases from V and 4 bases from J, with 21 bases between. Here the CDR3 reads CASRHREGYGGYGYTF. CDR3 nucleotides: TGTGCCAGCAGACACCGGGAGGGGTATGGCGGCTATGGCTACACCTTC. Filled out from reference TRBV5-6 and TRBJ1-2, the complete variable domain reads DAGVTQSPTHLIKTRGQQVTLRCSPKSGHDTVSWYQQALGQGPQFIFQYYEEEERQRGNFPDRFSGHQFPNYSSELNVNALLLGDSALYLCASRHREGYGGYGYTFGSGTRLTVV.

This rearrangement joins TRBV7-9 to TRBJ1-1; 7 bases map to TRBD1. The junction had 9 bases not matched to a gene; V was cut back by 4 bases and J by 1 base. The germline V gene encodes CDR1 SEHNR and CDR2 FQNEAQ (reference sequence). There are 16 residues in the CDR3. CDR3 sequence reads: CASSSGQENPNTEAFF. The DNA of the CDR3 is TGTGCCAGCAGCTCTGGACAGGAAAACCCGAACACTGAAGCTTTCTTT.

The J gene is TRBJ2-1, the V gene TRBV27, with TRBD1 identical over 9 bases. Germline values: CDR1 MNHEY, CDR2 SMNVEV (reference sequence). J gave up 4 bases and V 1 base, and 5 bases lay outside the gene matches. CDR3 length equals 16 residues. This chain's CDR3 is CASSLYGQGSYNEQFF. CDR3 bases: TGTGCCAGCAGTTTATATGGACAGGGGTCTTACAATGAGCAGTTCTTC.

This sequence joins TRBV14 and TRBJ2-5, with D hard to call. Germline V gene data show CDR1 as SGHDN and CDR2 as FVKESK. Deletions cut 5 bases from V and 5 bases from J, with 9 bases between. The CDR3 covers 12 residues. The CDR3 loop reads CASSAPLETQYF. The DNA of the CDR3 is TGTGCCAGCAGCGCCCCTCTTGAGACCCAGTACTTC.

The J gene is TRBJ1-1, the V gene TRBV7-3; possibly TRBD1 for D (5 bases). Deletions cut 4 bases from V and 1 base from J, with 10 bases between. The CDR3 is made up of 14 amino acids. The germline V gene has CDR1 SGHTA and CDR2 FQGTGA. CDR3 DNA: TGTGCCAGCAGCTCGGGACCGTCGAACACTGAAGCTTTCTTT. Translating gives CASSSGPSNTEAFF. The full variable domain, with the rest looked up from reference TRBV7-3 and TRBJ1-1, is GAGVSQTPSNKVTEKGKYVELRCDPISGHTALYWYRQSLGQGPEFLIYFQGTGAADDSGLPNDRFFAVRPEGSVSTLKIQRTERGDSAVYLCASSSGPSNTEAFFGQGTRLTVV.

This clone was found once. This rearrangement joins TRBV2 to TRBJ2-5, with D unclear. The germline V gene has CDR1 SNHLY and CDR2 FYNNEI. Trimming pared 10 bases from V and 4 bases from J, leaving 10 bases between. The CDR3 has 11 residues. The CDR3 DNA sequence: TGTGCCACCTCGTTGCTAGAGACCCAGTACTTC. This gives the protein CATSLLETQYF. The complete variable domain, with remaining parts taken from reference TRBV2 and TRBJ2-5, reads EPEVTQTPSHQVTQMGQEVILRCVPISNHLYFYWYRQILGQKVEFLVSFYNNEISEKSEIFDDQFSVERPDGSNFTLKIRSTKLEDSAMYFCATSLLETQYFGPGTRLLVL.

The rearrangement links TRBV7-8 to TRBJ1-1; D ambiguous. Germline values: CDR1 SGHVS, CDR2 FQNEAQ. V was pared by 4 bases and J by 1 base, with 16 bases between. The CDR3 sequence is 16 residues long. CDR3 DNA sequence: TGTGCCAGCAGCTCCCTAGGAGGAACGGAGAACACTGAAGCTTTCTTT. Translated: CASSSLGGTENTEAFF.

The chain links TRBV30 to TRBJ1-2; weak D call: TRBD1 (6 bases). Germline V CDR1 and CDR2: GTSNPN, SVGIG (reference sequence). The CDR3 consists of 14 residues. The V end lost 3 bases, the J end lost 5 bases, and 16 bases lay between the germline ends. The CDR3 DNA is TGTGCCTGGAGGGACCCGACGGGGGCTTATGGCTACACCTTC. Translated, it gives CAWRDPTGAYGYTF.

V and J are TRBV5-5 and TRBJ2-5, with D maybe TRBD1 (6 bases). V was shortened by 0 bases and J by 0 bases, with 9 bases between the two germline ends. The germline gives CDR1 SGHKS, CDR2 YYEKEE (reference sequence). The CDR3 covers 15 residues. CDR3 DNA: TGTGCCAGCAGCTTGGTTTGGGACAACCAAGAGACCCAGTACTTC. This codes for CASSLVWDNQETQYF.

The CDR3 nucleotides read TGTGCCAGCAGACCGGATTCCTACGAGCAGTACTTC. This translates into CASRPDSYEQYF. This chain joins TRBV6-5 and TRBJ2-7; D gene ambiguous. There are 12 residues in the CDR3. V was cut by 6 bases and J by 1 base, with 7 bases left in between. CDR1 MNHEY and CDR2 SVGAGI come from the germline V gene.

The genes are TRBV30 and TRBJ1-3; 7 bases map to TRBD1. V lost 4 bases and J lost 2; bases outside the gene matches: 2. This CDR3 is 13 amino acids long. Looked up from germline, CDR1 is GTSNPN and CDR2 is SVGIG (reference sequence). The CDR3 DNA is TGTGCCTGGAACAGGGGCCCTGGAAACACCATATATTTT. As protein: CAWNRGPGNTIYF.

V usage is TRBV30 and J usage is TRBJ1-4; D not certain. Germline CDR1 reads GTSNPN; CDR2 reads SVGIG (reference sequence). Trimming removed 0 bases from V and 2 bases from J, with 10 bases in between. The CDR3 consists of 15 residues. For the CDR3, the DNA is TGTGCCTGGAGTGTACCGCTGGGGACTAATGAAAAACTGTTTTTT. Its translation is CAWSVPLGTNEKLFF.

This chain's CDR3 is CASSRGRSSYEQYF. The CDR3 DNA sequence: TGTGCCAGCAGTAGGGGGAGAAGCTCCTACGAGCAGTACTTC. V is TRBV6-5 and J is TRBJ2-7, with D possibly matching TRBD1 (6 bases). The CDR3 is 14 residues long. The V gene lost 5 bases and the J gene lost 0 bases, with 11 bases spanning the gap. In germline, CDR1 is MNHEY, CDR2 SVGAGI.

The V and J genes are TRBV29-1 and TRBJ1-1, with TRBD1 identical over 9 bases. The ends lost 5 bases at V and 1 base at J; junction bases unmatched: 5. Germline V gene data show CDR1 as SQVTM and CDR2 as ANQGSEA. The CDR3 sequence is 14 residues long. Here the CDR3 reads CSVSHRGQNTEAFF. The CDR3 DNA follows: TGCAGCGTTTCCCACAGGGGGCAGAACACTGAAGCTTTCTTT.

J is TRBJ2-1 and V is TRBV9; 7 nucleotides align to TRBD2. J lost 2 bases, V lost 4 bases, and 12 bases had no gene match. The CDR3 loop spans 17 amino acids. Germline loops: CDR1 SGDLS, CDR2 YYNGEE. CDR3 residues: CASSLFLRGSPYNEQFF. In nucleotides, the CDR3 is TGTGCCAGCAGCCTGTTCTTGCGGGGGAGCCCCTACAATGAGCAGTTCTTC.

The CDR3 nucleotides are TGTGCCAGCAGCAGGGCCCTATACAATGAGCAGTTCTTC. This gives the protein CASSRALYNEQFF. The chain is built from TRBV5-6 and TRBJ2-1; the D is unclear. V was pared by 4 bases and J by 4 bases, with 9 bases between. The CDR3 spans 13 residues. Germline V gene sequence: CDR1 SGHDT, CDR2 YYEEEE. The variable domain in full, completed from reference TRBV5-6 and TRBJ2-1, reads DAGVTQSPTHLIKTRGQQVTLRCSPKSGHDTVSWYQQALGQGPQFIFQYYEEEERQRGNFPDRFSGHQFPNYSSELNVNALLLGDSALYLCASSRALYNEQFFGPGTRLTVL.

This clone was picked up a small number of times. This rearrangement joins TRBV9 to TRBJ2-7, with 8 bases matching TRBD2. V lost 0 bases to trimming and J lost 3 bases; unmatched junction nucleotides: 8. Germline V CDR1 and CDR2: SGDLS, YYNGEE. This CDR3 comprises 16 residues. CDR3 in DNA: TGTGCCAGCAGCGTAGACGTGGGCGGGAGGAACTACGAGCAGTACTTC. This sequence encodes CASSVDVGGRNYEQYF.

The chain carries TRBV29-1 and TRBJ1-1; 11 positions agree with TRBD1. Germline loops: CDR1 SQVTM, CDR2 ANQGSEA. The CDR3 consists of 15 residues. With 3 bases clipped from V and 7 bases from J, the junction kept 10 bases outside the gene matches. The CDR3 DNA is TGCAGCGTTGATTTTCCGGACAGGGGGCAGGGTGAAGCTTTCTTT. Amino acids: CSVDFPDRGQGEAFF.

The chain has TRBV7-3 and TRBJ2-1; 12 nucleotides match TRBD1. The V gene end was trimmed by 1 base and the J gene end by 6 bases; junction bases not matched to a gene: 7. The CDR3 runs 17 residues. Germline values: CDR1 SGHTA, CDR2 FQGTGA. CDR3 protein: CASSLIGGQGARNEQFF. CDR3 DNA: TGTGCCAGCAGCTTAATCGGGGGACAGGGGGCGCGCAATGAGCAGTTCTTC.

The rearrangement links TRBV11-2 to TRBJ1-2; D might be TRBD1 (5 bases). Deletions cut 1 base from V and 4 bases from J, with 10 bases between. The CDR3 covers 14 residues. Germline CDR1 reads SGHAT; CDR2 reads FQNNGV. The chain's CDR3 is CASSLGRGIYGYTF. The CDR3, as DNA: TGTGCCAGCAGCTTAGGCCGGGGGATCTATGGCTACACCTTC.

This sequence joins TRBV10-3 and TRBJ1-6; D is perhaps TRBD1 (5 bases). There are 14 residues in the CDR3. V lost 5 bases to trimming and J lost 4 bases, with 9 bases between them. The germline V gene has CDR1 ENHRY and CDR2 SYGVKD. CDR3: CAISPGNYNSPLHF. CDR3 bases: TGTGCCATCAGTCCAGGGAATTATAATTCACCCCTCCACTTT.

The rearrangement links TRBV5-8 to TRBJ2-7; 8 nucleotides agree with TRBD1. Unmatched junction bases numbered 7, after V lost 2 bases and J lost 3 bases. CDR1 and CDR2 (germline): SGHTS, YDEGEE. The CDR3 has 15 residues. This CDR3 is CASSFPTGVYYEQYF. The CDR3 coding sequence is TGTGCCAGCAGCTTTCCGACAGGGGTGTACTACGAGCAGTACTTC.

The chain couples TRBV5-6 to TRBJ2-1; possibly TRBD1 for D (5 bases). The V end lost 0 bases, the J end lost 0 bases, and 7 bases lay between the germline ends. The CDR3 length is 15 residues. Germline assignment: CDR1 SGHDT and CDR2 YYEEEE. The CDR3 DNA sequence: TGTGCCAGCAGCTTGGAACAGGTCTCCTACAATGAGCAGTTCTTC. It encodes CASSLEQVSYNEQFF.

Sample share makes this clone hyperexpanded. V is TRBV5-6 and J is TRBJ2-7; 7 bases align to TRBD1. The CDR3 is 15 amino acids. Looked up from germline, CDR1 is SGHDT and CDR2 is YYEEEE. V shed 4 bases, J shed 2 bases, and the junction held 9 bases outside the gene matches. CDR3 loop: CASSQGDRAPYEQYF. In DNA form, the CDR3 reads TGTGCCAGCAGCCAGGGGGACCGCGCGCCCTACGAGCAGTACTTC. Full variable domain (rest looked up from reference TRBV5-6 and TRBJ2-7): DAGVTQSPTHLIKTRGQQVTLRCSPKSGHDTVSWYQQALGQGPQFIFQYYEEEERQRGNFPDRFSGHQFPNYSSELNVNALLLGDSALYLCASSQGDRAPYEQYFGPGTRLTVT.

The chain joins TRBV29-1 to TRBJ1-1; D is perhaps TRBD1 (6 bases). Germline-derived CDR1 and CDR2 are SQVTM and ANQGSEA. Between the trimmed V and J ends, which lost 1 base and 4 bases, there was a span of 19 bases. The CDR3 is 16 amino acids. CDR3 nucleotide sequence: TGCAGCGTTGAAGGAGAGGGGACCAGGGGACCCACTGAAGCTTTCTTT. Its translation: CSVEGEGTRGPTEAFF. Full variable domain (rest looked up from reference TRBV29-1 and TRBJ1-1): SAVISQKPSRDICQRGTSLTIQCQVDSQVTMMFWYRQQPGQSLTLIATANQGSEATYESGFVIDKFPISRPNLTFSTLTVSNMSPEDSSIYLCSVEGEGTRGPTEAFFGQGTRLTVV.

The chain links TRBV25-1 to TRBJ1-2; no reliable D call. Germline lookup yields CDR1 MGHDK and CDR2 SYGVNS. CDR3 length: 12 residues. Deletions cut 3 bases from V and 8 bases from J, with 10 bases between. CDR3 nucleotide sequence: TGTGCCAGCAGTGATAACGTGGTGGGCTACACCTTC. Protein product: CASSDNVVGYTF.

The table lists this clone with a count of one. The rearrangement links TRBV5-6 to TRBJ2-7; D gene uncertain. Trimming took off 5 bases at V and 2 bases at J, with 11 bases between the two ends. CDR1 and CDR2 from the germline V gene are SGHDT and YYEEEE. The CDR3 runs to 13 residues. CDR3: CASRPAGAYEQYF. As DNA, the CDR3 is TGTGCCAGCAGGCCCGCTGGGGCCTACGAGCAGTACTTC.

V usage is TRBV19 and J usage is TRBJ1-6; tentatively, D is TRBD1 (6 bases). The CDR3 totals 15 residues. Trimming pared 3 bases from V and 9 bases from J, leaving 15 bases between. From germline, CDR1 is LNHDA and CDR2 SQIVND (reference sequence). The CDR3 nucleotides read TGTGCCAGTAGTATCCGGACAGACACCGGTTCACCCCTCCACTTT. Its translation: CASSIRTDTGSPLHF.